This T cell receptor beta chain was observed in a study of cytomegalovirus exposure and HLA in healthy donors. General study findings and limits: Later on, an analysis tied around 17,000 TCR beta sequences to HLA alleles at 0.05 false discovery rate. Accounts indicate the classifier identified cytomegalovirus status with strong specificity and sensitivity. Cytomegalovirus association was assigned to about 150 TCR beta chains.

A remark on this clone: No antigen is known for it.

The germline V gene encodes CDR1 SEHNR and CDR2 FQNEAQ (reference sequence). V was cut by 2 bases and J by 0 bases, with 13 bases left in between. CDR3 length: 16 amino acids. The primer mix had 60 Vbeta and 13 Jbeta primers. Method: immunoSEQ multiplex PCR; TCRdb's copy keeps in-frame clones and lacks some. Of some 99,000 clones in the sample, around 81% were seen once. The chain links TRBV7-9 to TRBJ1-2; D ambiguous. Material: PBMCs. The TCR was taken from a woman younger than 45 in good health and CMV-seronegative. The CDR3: CASSLLQSSTNYGYTF. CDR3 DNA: TGTGCCAGCAGCTTATTACAGAGCAGCACTAACTATGGCTACACCTTC.